The 10 T cell receptor beta chains in this list originate from one sample, sequenced in a study of T cell responses to AZD1222 COVID-19 vaccine. The repertoire was sequenced with immunoSEQ multiplex PCR; TCRdb's copy has only in-frame clones and lacks some. The data show some 150,000 clones, around nine tenths seen once. The starting material was peripheral blood, obtained 28 days after the second AZD1222 dose. Receptors originate from an adult who received the AZD1222 COVID-19 vaccine.

V and J are TRBV20-1 and TRBJ1-2; D not resolved. The germline V gene encodes CDR1 DFQATT and CDR2 SNEGSKA (reference sequence). The V end lost 3 bases, the J end lost 3 bases, and 11 bases lay between the germline ends. The CDR3 length is 13 residues. CDR3 sequence (DNA): TGCAGTGCTAGTTGGAGGGATCACTATGGCTACACCTTC. Protein sequence: CSASWRDHYGYTF.

The rearrangement uses TRBV6-2 or TRBV6-3 and TRBJ1-1, with D unclear. CDR3 length equals 13 residues. V dropped 5 bases and J dropped 5 bases, with 12 bases sitting between them. The germline V gene encodes CDR1 MNHEY and CDR2 SVGEGT. In DNA, the CDR3 is TGTGCCAGCAGTCTTGGGTATGGAACTGAAGCTTTCTTT. Encoded protein: CASSLGYGTEAFF.

The J gene is TRBJ1-1, the V gene TRBV18; D ambiguous. Looked up from germline, CDR1 is KGHSH and CDR2 is LQKENI. Deletions cut 2 bases from V and 5 bases from J, with 15 bases between. This CDR3 contains 15 residues. The CDR3 DNA sequence: TGTGCCAGCTCACCAAACAGCCTACCGGAGACTGAAGCTTTCTTT. Protein sequence: CASSPNSLPETEAFF.

V gene TRBV27 combines with J gene TRBJ1-6; D might be TRBD1 (6 bases). V lost 6 bases to trimming and J lost 0 bases, with 9 bases between them. The CDR3 covers 15 residues. The germline V gene has CDR1 MNHEY and CDR2 SMNVEV (reference sequence). The CDR3 sequence: CASRDRSSYNSPLHF. CDR3 sequence (DNA): TGTGCCAGCAGGGACAGAAGCTCCTATAATTCACCCCTCCACTTT.

The V gene is TRBV5-4, the J gene TRBJ2-1; D is perhaps TRBD1 (6 bases). V was pared by 4 bases and J by 7 bases, with 15 bases between. CDR3 length equals 14 residues. CDR1 is SGHNT, CDR2 YYREEE, per germline (reference sequence). Here the CDR3 reads CASSGRGEKNEQFF. The DNA of the CDR3 is TGTGCCAGCAGCGGCAGGGGAGAGAAGAATGAGCAGTTCTTC.

The genes are TRBV28 and TRBJ1-2, with 9 bases that match TRBD1. V lost 0 bases and J lost 6; bases outside the gene matches: 5. The germline V gene has CDR1 MDHEN and CDR2 SYDVKM. The CDR3 extends over 15 amino acids. The DNA for the CDR3 is TGTGCCAGCAGTTTATGGGAGGACAGGGGAAATGGCTACACCTTC. This sequence encodes CASSLWEDRGNGYTF.

There are a few counts of this clone. The V and J genes are TRBV3-1 (or the pseudogene TRBV3-2) and TRBJ1-1; 8 bases align to TRBD1. Germline lookup yields CDR1 LGHDT and CDR2 YNNKEL (reference sequence). There are 17 residues in the CDR3. J was trimmed by 5 bases and V by 2 bases; bases with no gene match: 13. CDR3 in DNA: TGTGCCAGCAGCCAACTCGCCCGCAGGGGGCGAAAAACTGAAGCTTTCTTT. It specifies CASSQLARRGRKTEAFF.

The chain employs TRBV28 and TRBJ1-5; the D is unclear. With 3 bases removed from V and 0 bases from J, the gap between germline ends came to 9 bases. The germline V gene has CDR1 MDHEN and CDR2 SYDVKM. The CDR3 contains 15 residues. CDR3 bases: TGTGCCAGCAGTTTGAACAGTTATAGCAATCAGCCCCAGCATTTT. Protein: CASSLNSYSNQPQHF.

The V gene is TRBV5-6, the J gene TRBJ2-7, with a possible D match to TRBD2 (6 bases). This CDR3 is 16 amino acids long. The germline gives CDR1 SGHDT, CDR2 YYEEEE. V lost 0 bases and J lost 4, with 17 bases in between. The CDR3 loop reads CASSLASGGALYEQYF. CDR3 nucleotide sequence: TGTGCCAGCAGCTTGGCCAGTGGCGGGGCACTTTACGAGCAGTACTTC.

V usage is TRBV12-3 or TRBV12-4 and J usage is TRBJ2-3; D gene ambiguous. Between the trimmed V and J ends, which lost 1 base and 3 bases, there was a span of 2 bases. The CDR3 loop spans 12 amino acids. The CDR3 DNA is TGTGCCAGCAGTTTAGAAACAGATACGCAGTATTTT. Protein sequence: CASSLETDTQYF.